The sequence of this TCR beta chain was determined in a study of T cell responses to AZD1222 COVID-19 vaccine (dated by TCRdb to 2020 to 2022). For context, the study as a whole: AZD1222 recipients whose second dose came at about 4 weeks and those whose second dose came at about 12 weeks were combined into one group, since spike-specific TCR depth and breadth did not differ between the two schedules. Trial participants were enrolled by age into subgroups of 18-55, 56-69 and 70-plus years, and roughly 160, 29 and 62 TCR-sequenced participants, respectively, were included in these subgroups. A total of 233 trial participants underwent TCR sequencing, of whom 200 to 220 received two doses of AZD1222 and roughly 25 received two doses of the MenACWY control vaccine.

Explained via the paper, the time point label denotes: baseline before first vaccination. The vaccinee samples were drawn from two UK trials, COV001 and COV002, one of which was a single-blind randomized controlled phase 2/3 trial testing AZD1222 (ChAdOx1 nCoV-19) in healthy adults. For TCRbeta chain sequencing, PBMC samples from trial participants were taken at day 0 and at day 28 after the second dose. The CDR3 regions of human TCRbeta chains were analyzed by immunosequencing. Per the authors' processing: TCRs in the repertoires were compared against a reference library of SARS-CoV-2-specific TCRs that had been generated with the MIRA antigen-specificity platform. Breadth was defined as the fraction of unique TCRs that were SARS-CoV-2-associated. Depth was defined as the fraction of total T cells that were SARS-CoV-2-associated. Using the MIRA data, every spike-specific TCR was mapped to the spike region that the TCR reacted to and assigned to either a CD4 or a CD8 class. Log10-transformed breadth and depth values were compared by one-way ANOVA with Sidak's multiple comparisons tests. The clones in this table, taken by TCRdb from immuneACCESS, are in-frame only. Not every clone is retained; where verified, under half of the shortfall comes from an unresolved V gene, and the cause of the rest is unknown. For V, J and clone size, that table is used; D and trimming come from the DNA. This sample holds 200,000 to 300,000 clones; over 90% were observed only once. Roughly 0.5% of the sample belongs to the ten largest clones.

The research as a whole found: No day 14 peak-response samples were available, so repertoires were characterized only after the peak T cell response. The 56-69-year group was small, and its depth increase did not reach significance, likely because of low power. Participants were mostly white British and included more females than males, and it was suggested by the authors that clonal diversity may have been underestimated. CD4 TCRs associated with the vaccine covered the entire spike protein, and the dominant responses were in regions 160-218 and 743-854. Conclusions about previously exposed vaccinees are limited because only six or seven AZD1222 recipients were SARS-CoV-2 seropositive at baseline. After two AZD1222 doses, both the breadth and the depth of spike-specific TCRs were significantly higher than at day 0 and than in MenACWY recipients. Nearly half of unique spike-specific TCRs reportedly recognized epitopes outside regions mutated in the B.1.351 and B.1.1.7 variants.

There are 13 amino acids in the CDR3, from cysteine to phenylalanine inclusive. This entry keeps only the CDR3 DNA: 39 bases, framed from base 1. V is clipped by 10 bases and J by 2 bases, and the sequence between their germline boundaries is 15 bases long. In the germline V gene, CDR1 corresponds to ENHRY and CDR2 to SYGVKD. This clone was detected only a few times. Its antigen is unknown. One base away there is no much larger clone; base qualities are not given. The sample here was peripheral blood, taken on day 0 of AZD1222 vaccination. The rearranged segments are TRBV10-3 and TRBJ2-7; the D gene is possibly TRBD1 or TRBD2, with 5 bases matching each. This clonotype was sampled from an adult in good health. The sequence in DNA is TGTGCCAGCATGGGACGGCTTACCTACGAGCAGTACTTC. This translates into CASMGRLTYEQYF.